Detailed here is one T cell receptor (beta chain). Its antigen is unidentified. These data are taken from a study of cytomegalovirus exposure and HLA in healthy donors. The PCR was carried out with 60 Vbeta primers and 13 Jbeta primers. Method: immunoSEQ multiplex PCR; TCRdb's copy keeps in-frame clones and lacks some. The table includes about 110,000 clones, about 75% detected once. The CDR3 is 15 residues long. CDR1 SGHAT and CDR2 FQNNGV come from the germline V gene. Trimming removed 5 bases from V and 0 bases from J, with 11 bases in between. Findings and limits, study-wide: Cytomegalovirus association was listed for 150 to 200 TCR beta chains.

The sequence came from a man in his forties in good health and CMV-seronegative. The V and J genes are TRBV11-2 and TRBJ1-3; D may be TRBD1 (5 bases). The sample was PBMCs. CDR3: CASSPGAGSGNTIYF. DNA for the CDR3: TGTGCCAGCAGCCCTGGGGCCGGCTCTGGAAACACCATATATTTT.